These T cell receptor beta chains were read from a single sample in a study of beta chain features in type 1 diabetes. Only in-frame clones appear in the TCRdb table, and some are missing; sequencing was by immunoSEQ multiplex PCR. The sample yields around 300,000 clones, 15% seen once. The sequenced sample consisted of naive CD4+ T cells from blood. The receptor set was obtained from a man aged 18 to 30 with type 1 diabetes. The CDR3 runs from the conserved cysteine through the conserved F or W. D genes are given only for firm matches. Clone size appears in some rows only: once, few, many, or a class for an expanded clone.

V gene: TRBV28
D gene: -
clone size: few
J gene: TRBJ2-7
CDR3 protein: CASSLTATYEQYF
CDR3 DNA: TGTGCCAGCAGCCTGACAGCGACCTACGAGCAGTACTTC

V gene: TRBV21-1
D gene: -
clone size: few
J gene: TRBJ2-7
CDR3 protein: CASSKGGRSYEQYF
CDR3 DNA: TGTGCCAGCAGCAAAGGGGGCAGGTCCTACGAGCAGTACTTC

V gene: TRBV28
D gene: -
clone size: few
J gene: TRBJ1-2
CDR3 protein: CASSFQTAGYTF
CDR3 DNA: TGTGCCAGCAGTTTCCAAACAGCTGGCTACACCTTC

V gene: TRBV5-4
D gene: -
clone size: -
J gene: TRBJ2-1
CDR3 protein: CASSLVGQAYNEQFF
CDR3 DNA: TGTGCCAGCAGCTTGGTAGGCCAGGCCTACAATGAGCAGTTCTTC

V gene: TRBV30
D gene: -
clone size: -
J gene: TRBJ1-5
CDR3 protein: CAWSGKLSNQPQHF
CDR3 DNA: TGTGCCTGGAGCGGGAAGCTTAGCAATCAGCCCCAGCATTTT

V gene: TRBV30
D gene: TRBD1
clone size: few
J gene: TRBJ1-2
CDR3 protein: CAWNFRGPYGYTF
CDR3 DNA: TGTGCCTGGAATTTCAGGGGGCCGTATGGCTACACCTTC

V gene: TRBV30
D gene: -
clone size: few
J gene: TRBJ1-2
CDR3 protein: CAWSWTDYGYTF
CDR3 DNA: TGTGCCTGGAGTTGGACAGATTATGGCTACACCTTC

V gene: TRBV30
D gene: TRBD2
clone size: few
J gene: TRBJ2-1
CDR3 protein: CAWAGLGLYNEQFF
CDR3 DNA: TGTGCCTGGGCGGGACTAGGGCTTTACAATGAGCAGTTCTTC

V gene: TRBV6-5
D gene: -
clone size: -
J gene: TRBJ2-7
CDR3 protein: CASSSRERAYEQYF
CDR3 DNA: TGTGCCAGCAGTTCCCGGGAGAGAGCATACGAGCAGTACTTC

V gene: TRBV5-1
D gene: TRBD2
clone size: few
J gene: TRBJ2-1
CDR3 protein: CASSPTTGTSYEQFF
CDR3 DNA: TGCGCCAGCAGCCCAACGACCGGGACTAGCTATGAGCAGTTCTTC

V gene: TRBV7-2
D gene: TRBD2
clone size: -
J gene: TRBJ2-4
CDR3 protein: CASSLLAGVYIQYF
CDR3 DNA: TGTGCCAGCAGCTTACTAGCGGGAGTATACATTCAGTACTTC

V gene: TRBV27
D gene: -
clone size: few
J gene: TRBJ1-6
CDR3 protein: CASSSTENSPLHF
CDR3 DNA: TGTGCCAGCAGTTCGACAGAGAATTCACCCCTCCACTTT

V gene: TRBV18
D gene: TRBD2
clone size: few
J gene: TRBJ2-3
CDR3 protein: CASSPSLAGVTDTQYF
CDR3 DNA: TGTGCCAGCTCACCATCCCTAGCGGGAGTAACAGATACGCAGTATTTT

V gene: TRBV11-2
D gene: -
clone size: few
J gene: TRBJ1-1
CDR3 protein: CASSLLPYSEAFF
CDR3 DNA: TGTGCCAGCAGCTTATTGCCCTACTCTGAAGCTTTCTTT

V gene: TRBV10-2
D gene: TRBD1
clone size: -
J gene: TRBJ1-5
CDR3 protein: CASRRGTGLNQPQHF
CDR3 DNA: TGCGCCAGCAGGAGGGGGACAGGTCTCAATCAGCCCCAGCATTTT

V gene: TRBV18
D gene: -
clone size: few
J gene: TRBJ2-5
CDR3 protein: CASSQNGGLGETQYF
CDR3 DNA: TGTGCCAGCTCCCAAAACGGGGGTCTTGGGGAGACCCAGTACTTC

V gene: TRBV19
D gene: TRBD1
clone size: few
J gene: TRBJ2-2
CDR3 protein: CASSRTGTGIAGELFF
CDR3 DNA: TGTGCCAGTAGTCGGACCGGGACAGGGATTGCCGGGGAGCTGTTTTTT

V gene: TRBV30
D gene: TRBD1
clone size: few
J gene: TRBJ2-3
CDR3 protein: CAWSPLQGLRVRTQYF
CDR3 DNA: TGTGCCTGGAGTCCCTTACAGGGGCTCAGAGTTAGAACGCAGTATTTT

V gene: TRBV5-4
D gene: -
clone size: -
J gene: TRBJ2-4
CDR3 protein: CASSSPAGTPGGNAKNIQYF
CDR3 DNA: TGTGCCAGCAGCTCCCCCGCGGGCACGCCGGGGGGCAACGCCAAAAACATTCAGTACTTC

V gene: TRBV7-6
D gene: TRBD2
clone size: -
J gene: TRBJ2-1
CDR3 protein: CASSLGSGGIYNEQFF
CDR3 DNA: TGTGCCAGCAGCTTAGGTAGCGGGGGGATATACAATGAGCAGTTCTTC

V gene: TRBV30
D gene: -
clone size: -
J gene: TRBJ1-3
CDR3 protein: CAWSGSSGNTIYF
CDR3 DNA: TGTGCCTGGAGTGGCAGTTCTGGAAACACCATATATTTT

V gene: TRBV28
D gene: -
clone size: few
J gene: TRBJ1-5
CDR3 protein: CASSRGQPQHF
CDR3 DNA: TGTGCCAGCTCTAGGGGCCAGCCCCAGCATTTT

V gene: TRBV25-1
D gene: -
clone size: few
J gene: TRBJ2-7
CDR3 protein: CASSSDSSGEQYF
CDR3 DNA: TGTGCCAGCAGTTCTGACTCTTCGGGAGAGCAGTACTTC

V gene: TRBV23-1
D gene: TRBD2
clone size: few
J gene: TRBJ2-3
CDR3 protein: CARCYRAGTSGRLDTQYF
CDR3 DNA: TGCGCCAGGTGTTACCGGGCAGGGACTAGCGGGAGATTGGATACGCAGTATTTT

V gene: TRBV6-6
D gene: -
clone size: -
J gene: TRBJ2-1
CDR3 protein: CASSRQRHEQFF
CDR3 DNA: TGTGCCAGCAGTAGGCAGCGACATGAGCAGTTCTTC

V gene: TRBV5-4
D gene: TRBD1
clone size: -
J gene: TRBJ1-4
CDR3 protein: CASSLDRGLKEKLFF
CDR3 DNA: TGTGCCAGCAGCTTGGACAGGGGGCTGAAGGAAAAACTGTTTTTT

V gene: TRBV4-2
D gene: TRBD2
clone size: -
J gene: TRBJ2-7
CDR3 protein: CASSLLAGGPHEQYF
CDR3 DNA: TGTGCCAGCAGCCTCCTAGCGGGAGGGCCCCACGAGCAGTACTTC

V gene: TRBV7-9
D gene: -
clone size: -
J gene: TRBJ1-4
CDR3 protein: CASSPASGEKLFF
CDR3 DNA: TGTGCCAGCAGCCCCGCCAGCGGGGAAAAACTGTTTTTT

V gene: TRBV4-1
D gene: TRBD2
clone size: -
J gene: TRBJ2-4
CDR3 protein: CASSQPTSGGCLYF
CDR3 DNA: TGCGCCAGCAGCCAGCCGACTAGCGGGGGCTGTTTGTACTTC

V gene: TRBV27
D gene: -
clone size: few
J gene: TRBJ2-3
CDR3 protein: CASSLSVPGDTQYF
CDR3 DNA: TGTGCCAGCAGTTTATCGGTGCCGGGGGATACGCAGTATTTT

V gene: TRBV7-9
D gene: TRBD1
clone size: -
J gene: TRBJ1-2
CDR3 protein: CASSLADRALYGYTF
CDR3 DNA: TGTGCCAGCAGCTTAGCGGACAGGGCCCTCTATGGCTACACCTTC

V gene: TRBV4-3
D gene: -
clone size: -
J gene: TRBJ2-2
CDR3 protein: CASRSRGNTGELFF
CDR3 DNA: TGCGCCAGCCGTTCTCGGGGGAACACCGGGGAGCTGTTTTTT

V gene: TRBV9
D gene: -
clone size: few
J gene: TRBJ2-1
CDR3 protein: CASSVGGLSSYNEQFF
CDR3 DNA: TGTGCCAGCAGCGTAGGAGGTCTTAGCTCCTACAATGAGCAGTTCTTC

V gene: TRBV25-1
D gene: TRBD1
clone size: few
J gene: TRBJ1-2
CDR3 protein: CASSDTAGQTYGYTF
CDR3 DNA: TGTGCCAGCAGTGACACCGCGGGACAGACCTATGGCTACACCTTC

V gene: TRBV6-5
D gene: -
clone size: -
J gene: TRBJ2-7
CDR3 protein: CASSPANGAYEQYF
CDR3 DNA: TGTGCCAGCAGCCCGGCCAACGGGGCCTACGAGCAGTACTTC

V gene: TRBV11-2
D gene: TRBD2
clone size: -
J gene: TRBJ2-1
CDR3 protein: CASSLVASGFYNEQFF
CDR3 DNA: TGTGCCAGCAGCTTAGTGGCTAGCGGTTTCTACAATGAGCAGTTCTTC

V gene: TRBV27
D gene: -
clone size: -
J gene: TRBJ1-5
CDR3 protein: CASRTSRGADQPQHF
CDR3 DNA: TGTGCCAGCCGAACATCCCGGGGGGCAGATCAGCCCCAGCATTTT

V gene: TRBV5-1
D gene: TRBD2
clone size: few
J gene: TRBJ2-5
CDR3 protein: CASSLTGLAAQETQYF
CDR3 DNA: TGCGCCAGCAGCTTGACGGGACTAGCGGCCCAAGAGACCCAGTACTTC

V gene: TRBV5-1
D gene: -
clone size: few
J gene: TRBJ1-2
CDR3 protein: CASSLPGDGYTF
CDR3 DNA: TGCGCCAGCAGCTTGCCGGGGGACGGCTACACCTTC